This T cell receptor beta chain was recovered during a study of T-cell reconstitution after alpha-beta-depleted transplantation in children. Study-level points and caveats: It was newly produced T cells that mostly accounted for T-cell counts and diversity one year after transplant. Surviving thymic progenitors and recipient T cells were the source of high TCRbeta diversity at day 60 in some patients. Reportedly, only several hundred clones from non-depleted graft cells drove alpha-beta T-cell counts at about two months.

This clonotype has a handful of counts. The antigen is unknown. Between the trimmed V and J ends, which lost 5 bases and 0 bases, there was a span of 21 bases. The germline V gene encodes CDR1 DFQATT and CDR2 SNEGSKA (reference sequence). The CDR3 length is 17 residues. TCRbeta library construction was performed incorporating unique molecular identifiers. Via MiXCR, TCRdb re-called the PCR reads, giving one row per CDR3 protein. Among 250,000 to 400,000 distinct CDR3 sequences listed, about a quarter were seen once. The sequence was collected from a male patient younger than 18 who had a stem cell transplant for acute lymphoblastic leukemia, so the T cells may come from the graft donor. The sample here was PBMCs, mostly from graft donor cells, taken 180 days after TCRalphabeta/CD19-depleted stem cell transplant. The genes are TRBV20-1 and TRBJ2-3; the D gene is possibly TRBD2 (6 bases). CDR3 coding DNA: TGCAGTGCTCCGCCCAAGCGGGTCCTGCCTAGCACAGATACGCAGTATTTT. This translates into CSAPPKRVLPSTDTQYF.